The present entry profiles one T cell receptor beta chain with its context. The CDR3 sequence is 15 residues long. Trimming removed 6 bases from V and 4 bases from J; junction bases left unmatched: 5. The germline V gene encodes CDR1 MNHEY and CDR2 SVGAGI. In the study's own analysis: Cell counts per sample came from amplifying reference gene primers. Measured with immunoSEQ multiplex PCR; TCRdb has only the in-frame clones, and not every one. V, J and clone size derive from that table, while D and trimming were established from the DNA sequence. The table records about 29,000 clones, 84% of them present only once. This entry belongs to a study of blood T cell repertoires in COVID-19.

Sequences were obtained from peripheral blood. This chain connects TRBV6-5 to TRBJ2-1; 11 bases agree with TRBD2. This clonotype was sampled from an elderly man with active COVID-19. The CDR3 spells CASRFGTSGYNEQFF. The DNA of the CDR3 is TGTGCCAGCAGATTTGGGACTAGCGGATACAATGAGCAGTTCTTC.